One T cell receptor beta chain is described in this entry. This clonotype was counted many times. Its antigen is unknown. Per-nucleotide qualities are absent, and no much larger clonotype sits a single base away. Based on the germline V gene, the CDR1 and CDR2 sequences are SGHAT and FQNNGV. The CDR3 sequence holds 15 residues, the cysteine and phenylalanine included. CDR3 DNA is the only sequence kept; it has 45 bases, read in frame from the first base. V gives up 1 base and J gives up 2 bases, and the segment between their germline ends measures 11 bases. The data derive from a study of blood T cells in healthy people across ages (dated by TCRdb to between 2015 and 2016). Notes on the research overall: In model experiments, template switching captured roughly one uniquely barcoded TCR beta cDNA molecule for every two T cells. To track age-related changes in TCR beta repertoire diversity, the study relied on deep sequencing normalized with unique cDNA molecular identifiers. Four age groups were formed from the donors: young (average 16 years), middle-aged (around 37), aged (around 68) and long-lived (roughly 81). To avoid experimental bias, donors of different ages were distributed randomly across sequencing lanes. Using the same blood draw, the study looked at two additional independent replicas of 1 million unique cDNA reads for two donors, one aged 18 to 30 and the other aged 80 or older. General conclusions and limits of the study: Estimates of total diversity from one million sequenced T cells were regarded as lower bounds and underestimates. Compared with the aged group, the long-lived group had more naive CD4+ T cells, fewer expanded clones and increased TCR diversity, a pattern suggesting age selection. Since profiling was done on bulk unsorted PBMCs, naive and antigen-experienced compartments could not be conclusively compared. Observed TCR beta diversity correlated strongly with the percentage of naive T cells measured by flow cytometry. Observed TCR beta diversity per million T cells fell roughly linearly with age, and a significant reduction was already apparent by age around 44. The CMV infection status of donors was not known, potentially confounding age-related changes in expanded clonotypes.

Donors were a few dozen systemically healthy Caucasian individuals from Russia aged roughly 6 to 90 years. Each donor gave about 9.7 milliliters of peripheral blood, drawn into EDTA-treated Vacutainer tubes. Ficoll-Paque density-gradient centrifugation was used to isolate PBMCs, with at least 7 million per sample. Trizol reagent was used to extract total RNA from PBMCs, with at least 5 micrograms per sample. For every donor, flow cytometry on a PBMC aliquot measured the percentage of naive CD45RAhigh/CD27high T cells. The method behind the library was 5' RACE. Sequenced using an Illumina HiSeq 2500. The second PCR ran for roughly 7 to 12 cycles and used a J-beta primer mix along with a sample-barcoded 5' primer. A template-switch 5' adaptor carrying 12 random nucleotides introduced a unique molecular identifier onto each TCR beta cDNA molecule. At least 2.5 million CDR3-containing paired-end reads were obtained from each sample. All of the RNA was converted into first-strand cDNA using the Mint cDNA synthesis kit, with a TRBC-specific oligonucleotide serving as the primer. Following uracil-DNA glycosylase treatment, all cDNA underwent a first 18-cycle PCR with the universal primers M1SS and BC2_uni_R. Concerning the study's data processing: For normalization, 1 million high-quality reads were randomly selected from each sample, with every read carrying a distinct molecular identifier. Instead of being binned into consensus sequences, reads with shared molecular identifiers were discarded. MiTCR, set to a Q25 quality threshold and the strictest error-elimination algorithm, was used for CDR3 identification, clonotype clustering and error correction. Lower-bound total TCR beta diversity was estimated with a nonparametric unseen species model using Euler transformation. The public reads were run again by TCRdb, first through fastp at Q25 and then through MiXCR, and only productive beta chains were kept. Every CDR3 protein is listed once, alongside the most common genes and DNA of its rows. The authors' filters were not applied to this entry. Here the sample has hundreds of thousands of distinct CDR3 sequences; about 32% occur a single time. The top ten clones comprise 15% of the sample.

This receptor chain uses TRBV11-2 and TRBJ2-5; the D region possibly corresponds to TRBD1 (6 bases align). This clonotype was sampled from a woman aged 80 or older in good health. Donor details come from another sample of the same person, matched by shared clones. Sequencing was performed on blood. The nucleotides read TGTGCCAGCAGCTTAGGCCATGGGACACAAGAGACCCAGTACTTC. This yields the protein CASSLGHGTQETQYF. With the portions outside the CDR3 filled from the reference TRBV11-2 and TRBJ2-5 genes, the complete variable region becomes EAGVAQSPRYKIIEKRQSVAFWCNPISGHATLYWYQQILGQGPKLLIQFQNNGVVDDSQLPKDRFSAERLKGVDSTLKIQPAKLEDSAVYLCASSLGHGTQETQYFGPGTRLLVL.